This T cell receptor (beta chain) was sequenced for a study of cytomegalovirus exposure and HLA in healthy donors. The trim removed 1 base at V and 2 bases at J, leaving 3 bases unmatched. CDR1 LNHDA and CDR2 SQIVND come from the germline V gene (reference sequence). The CDR3 is 15 amino acids. PCR primers comprised 60 Vbeta and 13 Jbeta primers. Sequencing used immunoSEQ multiplex PCR; TCRdb keeps in-frame clones, though not all of them. The sample lists 95,000 to 150,000 clones, over 75% occurring once. The chain links TRBV19 to TRBJ2-7; 9 bases match TRBD1. The receptor comes from a man between 18 and 35 years old in good health and CMV-seropositive. The sequencing sample was made of PBMCs. As DNA, the CDR3 is TGTGCCAGTAGTATAGGGACAGGGGCCCCCTACGAGCAGTACTTC. Amino acid sequence: CASSIGTGAPYEQYF. The whole variable domain, remainder taken from reference TRBV19 and TRBJ2-7, is DGGITQSPKYLFRKEGQNVTLSCEQNLNHDAMYWYRQDPGQGLRLIYYSQIVNDFQKGDIAEGYSVSREKKESFPLTVTSAQKNPTAFYLCASSIGTGAPYEQYFGPGTRLTVT.